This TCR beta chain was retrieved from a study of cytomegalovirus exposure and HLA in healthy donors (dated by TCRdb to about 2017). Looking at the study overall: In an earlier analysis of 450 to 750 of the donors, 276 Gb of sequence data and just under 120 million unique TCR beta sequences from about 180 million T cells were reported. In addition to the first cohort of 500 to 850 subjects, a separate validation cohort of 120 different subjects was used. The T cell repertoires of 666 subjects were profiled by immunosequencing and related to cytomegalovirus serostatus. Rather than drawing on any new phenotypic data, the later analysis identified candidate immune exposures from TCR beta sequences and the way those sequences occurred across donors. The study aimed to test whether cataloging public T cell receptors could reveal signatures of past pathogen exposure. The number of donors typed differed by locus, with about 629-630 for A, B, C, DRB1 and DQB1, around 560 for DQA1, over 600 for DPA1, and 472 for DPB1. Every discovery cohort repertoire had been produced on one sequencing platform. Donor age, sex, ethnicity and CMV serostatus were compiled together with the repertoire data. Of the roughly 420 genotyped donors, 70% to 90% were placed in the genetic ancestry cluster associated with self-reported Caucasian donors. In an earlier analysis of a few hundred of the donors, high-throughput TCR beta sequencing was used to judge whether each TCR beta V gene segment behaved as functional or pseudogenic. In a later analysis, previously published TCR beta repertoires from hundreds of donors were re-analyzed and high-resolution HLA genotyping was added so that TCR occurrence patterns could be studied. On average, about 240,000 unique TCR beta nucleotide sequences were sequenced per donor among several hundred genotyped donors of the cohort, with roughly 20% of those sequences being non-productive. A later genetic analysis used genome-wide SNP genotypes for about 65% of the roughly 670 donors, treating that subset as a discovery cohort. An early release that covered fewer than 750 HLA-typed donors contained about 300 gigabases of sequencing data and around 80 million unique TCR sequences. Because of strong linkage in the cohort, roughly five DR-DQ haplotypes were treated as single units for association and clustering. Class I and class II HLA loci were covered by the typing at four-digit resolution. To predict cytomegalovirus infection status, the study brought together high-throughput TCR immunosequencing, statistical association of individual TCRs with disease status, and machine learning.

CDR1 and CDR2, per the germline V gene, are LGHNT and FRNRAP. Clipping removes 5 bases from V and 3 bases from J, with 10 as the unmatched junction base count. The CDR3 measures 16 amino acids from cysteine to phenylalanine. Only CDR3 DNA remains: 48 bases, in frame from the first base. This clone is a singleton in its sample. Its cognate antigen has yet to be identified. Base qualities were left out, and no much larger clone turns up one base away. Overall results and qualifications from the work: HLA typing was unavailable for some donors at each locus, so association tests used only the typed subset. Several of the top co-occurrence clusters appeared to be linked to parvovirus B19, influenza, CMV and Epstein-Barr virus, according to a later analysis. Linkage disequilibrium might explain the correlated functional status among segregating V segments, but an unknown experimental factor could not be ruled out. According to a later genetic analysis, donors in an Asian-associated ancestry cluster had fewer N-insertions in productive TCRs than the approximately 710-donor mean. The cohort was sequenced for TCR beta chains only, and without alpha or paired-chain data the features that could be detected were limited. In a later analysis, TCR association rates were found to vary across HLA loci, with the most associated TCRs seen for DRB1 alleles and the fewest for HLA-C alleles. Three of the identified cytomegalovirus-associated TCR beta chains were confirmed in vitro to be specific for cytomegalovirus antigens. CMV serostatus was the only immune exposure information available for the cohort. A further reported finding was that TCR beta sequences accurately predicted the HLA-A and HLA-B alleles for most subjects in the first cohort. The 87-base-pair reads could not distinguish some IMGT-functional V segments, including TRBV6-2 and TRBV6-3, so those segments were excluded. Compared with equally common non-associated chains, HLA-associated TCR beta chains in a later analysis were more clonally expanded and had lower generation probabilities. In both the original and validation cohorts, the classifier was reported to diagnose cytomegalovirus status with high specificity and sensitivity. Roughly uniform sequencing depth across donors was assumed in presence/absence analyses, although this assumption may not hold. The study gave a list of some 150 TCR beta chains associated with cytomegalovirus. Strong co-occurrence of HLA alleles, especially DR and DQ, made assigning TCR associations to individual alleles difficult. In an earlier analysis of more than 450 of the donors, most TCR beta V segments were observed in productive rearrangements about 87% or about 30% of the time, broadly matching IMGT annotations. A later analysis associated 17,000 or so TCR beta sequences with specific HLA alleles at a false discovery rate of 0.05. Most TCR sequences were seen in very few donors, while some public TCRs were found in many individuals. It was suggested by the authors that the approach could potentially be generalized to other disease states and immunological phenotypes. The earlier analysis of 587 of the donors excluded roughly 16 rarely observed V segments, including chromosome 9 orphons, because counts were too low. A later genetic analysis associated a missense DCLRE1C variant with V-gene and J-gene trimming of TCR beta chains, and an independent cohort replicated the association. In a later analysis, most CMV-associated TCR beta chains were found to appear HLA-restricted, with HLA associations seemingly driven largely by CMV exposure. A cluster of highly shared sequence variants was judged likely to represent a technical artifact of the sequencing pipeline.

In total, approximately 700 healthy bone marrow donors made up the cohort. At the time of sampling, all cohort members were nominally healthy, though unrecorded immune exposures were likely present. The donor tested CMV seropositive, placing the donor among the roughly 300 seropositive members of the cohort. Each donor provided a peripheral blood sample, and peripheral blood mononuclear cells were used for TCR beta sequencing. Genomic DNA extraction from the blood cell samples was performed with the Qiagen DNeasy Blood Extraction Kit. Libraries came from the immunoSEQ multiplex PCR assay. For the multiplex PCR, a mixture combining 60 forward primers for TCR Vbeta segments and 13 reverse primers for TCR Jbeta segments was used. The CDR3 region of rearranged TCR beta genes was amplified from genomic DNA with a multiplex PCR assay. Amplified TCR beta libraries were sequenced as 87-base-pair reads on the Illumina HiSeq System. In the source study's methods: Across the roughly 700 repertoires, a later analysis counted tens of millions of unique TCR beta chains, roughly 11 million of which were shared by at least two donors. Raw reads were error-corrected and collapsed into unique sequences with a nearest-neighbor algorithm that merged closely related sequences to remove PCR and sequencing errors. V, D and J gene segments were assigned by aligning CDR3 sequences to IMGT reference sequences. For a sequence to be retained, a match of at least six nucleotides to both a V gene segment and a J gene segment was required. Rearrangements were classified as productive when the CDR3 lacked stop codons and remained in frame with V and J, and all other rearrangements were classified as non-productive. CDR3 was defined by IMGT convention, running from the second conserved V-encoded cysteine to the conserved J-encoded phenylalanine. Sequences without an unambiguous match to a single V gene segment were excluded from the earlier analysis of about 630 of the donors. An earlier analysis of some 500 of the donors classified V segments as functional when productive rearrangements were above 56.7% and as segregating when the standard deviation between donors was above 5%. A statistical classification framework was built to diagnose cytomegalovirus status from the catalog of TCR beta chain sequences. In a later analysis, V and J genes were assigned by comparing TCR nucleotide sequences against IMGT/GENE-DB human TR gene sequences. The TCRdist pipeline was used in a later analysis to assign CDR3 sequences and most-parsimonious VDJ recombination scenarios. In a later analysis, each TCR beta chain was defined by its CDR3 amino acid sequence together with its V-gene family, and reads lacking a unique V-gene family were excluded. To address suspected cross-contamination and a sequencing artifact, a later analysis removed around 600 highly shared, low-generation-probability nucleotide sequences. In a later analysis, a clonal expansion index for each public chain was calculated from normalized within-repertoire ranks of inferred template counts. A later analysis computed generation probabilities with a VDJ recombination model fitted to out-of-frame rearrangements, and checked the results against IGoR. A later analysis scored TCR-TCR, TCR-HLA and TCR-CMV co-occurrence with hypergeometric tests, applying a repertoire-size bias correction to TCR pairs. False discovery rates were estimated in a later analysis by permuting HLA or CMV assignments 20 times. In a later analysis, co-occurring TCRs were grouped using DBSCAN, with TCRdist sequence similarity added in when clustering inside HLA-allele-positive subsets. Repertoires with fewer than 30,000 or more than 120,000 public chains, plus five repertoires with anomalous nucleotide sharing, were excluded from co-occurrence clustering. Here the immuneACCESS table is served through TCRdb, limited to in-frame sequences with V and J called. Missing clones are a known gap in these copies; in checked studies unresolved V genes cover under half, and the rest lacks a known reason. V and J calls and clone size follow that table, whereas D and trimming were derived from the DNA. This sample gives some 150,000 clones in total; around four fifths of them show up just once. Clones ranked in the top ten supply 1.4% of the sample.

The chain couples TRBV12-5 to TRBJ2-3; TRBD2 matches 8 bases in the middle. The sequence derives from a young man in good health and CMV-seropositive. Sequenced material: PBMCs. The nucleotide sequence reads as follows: TGTGCTAGTGGTGCCCCTCCGGTAGCGGGAACAGATACGCAGTATTTT. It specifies CASGAPPVAGTDTQYF.